These T cell receptor beta chains were read from a single sample in a study of Ad26.COV2.S vaccination and SARS-CoV-2 variants. Using immunoSEQ multiplex PCR, the repertoire was profiled, and TCRdb retains in-frame clones only, with some absent. The data hold over 400,000 clones, with 85% to 90% observed a single time. The starting material was peripheral blood, obtained in a trial of Ad26.COV2.S vaccine versus placebo. The origin of the receptors is a person aged 18-65 years who received the Ad26.COV2.S COVID-19 vaccine or a placebo. CDR3s include the opening cysteine and the closing phenylalanine or tryptophan. A D gene is named only where the DNA matches it firmly. A clone size is listed for some rows: how often the clone was seen (once, few, many), or a class if it is expanded.

D | length | J | size | V | DNA | CDR3
. | 10 | TRBJ1-1 | . | TRBV6-6 | TGTGCCAGCAGTGACACTGAAGCTTTCTTT | CASSDTEAFF
. | 15 | TRBJ2-2 | . | TRBV4-1 | TGCGCCAGCAGACGTACGGACAGCCTCACCGGGGAGCTGTTTTTT | CASRRTDSLTGELFF
. | 13 | TRBJ1-5 | once | TRBV28 | TGTGCCAGCGAGGACGGACCAAATCAGCCCCAGCATTTT | CASEDGPNQPQHF
TRBD2 | 13 | TRBJ2-5 | . | TRBV5-6 | TGTGCCAGCAGCTTTGGGACTAGCGGGTTGGAGTACTTC | CASSFGTSGLEYF
. | 14 | TRBJ2-2 | . | TRBV19 | TGTGCCAGTAGCGGGACTCCGAACACCGGGGAGCTGTTTTTT | CASSGTPNTGELFF
. | 13 | TRBJ2-2 | few | TRBV18 | TGTGCCAGCTCTATAACAGATACCGGGGAGCTGTTTTTT | CASSITDTGELFF
TRBD2 | 15 | TRBJ2-7 | . | TRBV6-1 | TGTGCCAGCAGTGAATTCGCGGGGGGCGGCGACGAGCAGTACTTC | CASSEFAGGGDEQYF
TRBD1 | 14 | TRBJ2-3 | . | TRBV29-1 | TGCAGCGCCAGACAGGGGGTGAGCACAGATACGCAGTATTTT | CSARQGVSTDTQYF
. | 13 | TRBJ2-2 | . | TRBV4-2 | TGTGCCAGCAGCCAACCGGGGGCCGGGGAGCTGTTTTTT | CASSQPGAGELFF
. | 15 | TRBJ2-7 | . | TRBV6-2/TRBV6-3 | TGTGCCAGCAGTTCTTCCGGGACCGGGGGCTACGAGCAGTACTTC | CASSSSGTGGYEQYF
TRBD2 | 18 | TRBJ2-3 | . | TRBV6-2/TRBV6-3 | TGTGCCAGCAGTTACCCCCGACTAGCGGGAGGTGGGGCAGATACGCAGTATTTT | CASSYPRLAGGGADTQYF
. | 14 | TRBJ2-2 | . | TRBV3-1/TRBV3-2 | TGTGCCAGCAGCCAGCCATTAAAACCCGGGGAGCTGTTTTTT | CASSQPLKPGELFF
. | 13 | TRBJ1-1 | . | TRBV27 | TGTGCCAGCAGTTTAAGCAGGAACACTGAAGCTTTCTTT | CASSLSRNTEAFF
TRBD2 | 16 | TRBJ2-2 | . | TRBV5-4 | TGTGCCAGCAGCTTGCAAGCGGGGGCTGGCACCGGGGAGCTGTTTTTT | CASSLQAGAGTGELFF
. | 12 | TRBJ1-2 | few | TRBV5-5 | TGTGCCAGCAGCTTGGGACACCGCGGCTACACCTTC | CASSLGHRGYTF
TRBD1 | 15 | TRBJ1-1 | few | TRBV6-2/TRBV6-3 | TGTGCCAGCAGTTACCAGGGACAGGGGGCGACTGAAGCTTTCTTT | CASSYQGQGATEAFF
. | 13 | TRBJ2-5 | . | TRBV5-1 | TGCGCCAGCAGCTTGAGTAGGACAGAGACCCAGTACTTC | CASSLSRTETQYF
. | 14 | TRBJ2-2 | . | TRBV7-2 | TGTGCCAGCAGCTTAGGGGGGTGGACCGGGGAGCTGTTTTTT | CASSLGGWTGELFF
. | 16 | TRBJ1-4 | once | TRBV5-1 | TGCGCCAGCAGCTTGGACCCAACTGCAACTAATGAAAAACTGTTTTTT | CASSLDPTATNEKLFF
. | 14 | TRBJ2-7 | . | TRBV11-3 | TGTGCCAGCAGCCCCCGGGACGGCTCCTACGAGCAGTACTTC | CASSPRDGSYEQYF
. | 12 | TRBJ2-7 | . | TRBV27 | TGTGCCAGCAGTTTACAGACTGGCGAGCAGTACTTC | CASSLQTGEQYF
. | 13 | TRBJ1-6 | . | TRBV6-1 | TGTGCCAGCTCGAGACAGGCCAATTCACCCCTCCACTTT | CASSRQANSPLHF
. | 14 | TRBJ2-7 | . | TRBV28 | TGTGCCAGCACCCCGGGGGATCTGGCCTACGAGCAGTACTTC | CASTPGDLAYEQYF
. | 14 | TRBJ2-3 | . | TRBV15 | TGTGCCACCAGCACGGGACTCTTTCTAGATACGCAGTATTTT | CATSTGLFLDTQYF
. | 15 | TRBJ2-3 | once | TRBV9 | TGTGCCAGCAGCGTCCTAGCCGGGGTCACAGATACGCAGTATTTT | CASSVLAGVTDTQYF
. | 15 | TRBJ1-3 | . | TRBV2 | TGTGCCAGCAGTGGACATCATCCCTCTGGAAACACCATATATTTT | CASSGHHPSGNTIYF
. | 13 | TRBJ2-1 | . | TRBV6-5 | TGTGCCAGCAGTCTGGGCAGAATAAATGAGCAGTTCTTC | CASSLGRINEQFF
. | 13 | TRBJ2-3 | once | TRBV4-3 | TGCGCCAGCAGCCAACCCCCTAGAGGTACGCAGTATTTT | CASSQPPRGTQYF
TRBD2 | 20 | TRBJ2-1 | . | TRBV12-5 | TGTGCTAGTGGTTTGGTACCATGGACTAGCGGGAGGAAACCCAACAATGAGCAGTTCTTC | CASGLVPWTSGRKPNNEQFF
. | 15 | TRBJ2-1 | . | TRBV9 | TGTGCCAGCAGTTACCAACCGAGCTCCTACAATGAGCAGTTCTTC | CASSYQPSSYNEQFF
. | 13 | TRBJ1-2 | . | TRBV12-3/TRBV12-4 | TGTGCCAGCAGCCCCCGCGGAGTCTATGGCTACACCTTC | CASSPRGVYGYTF
. | 13 | TRBJ1-6 | . | TRBV30 | TGTGCCTGGAGTTCCAGGTTCTTCTCACCCCTCCACTTT | CAWSSRFFSPLHF
. | 16 | TRBJ2-3 | . | TRBV6-2/TRBV6-3 | TGTGCCAGCAGTTACTCCTGGACAGGGAGGGCAGATACGCAGTATTTT | CASSYSWTGRADTQYF
TRBD2 | 16 | TRBJ2-1 | . | TRBV5-1 | TGCGCCAGCAGCCCACTGACTAGCGGGGACTACAATGAGCAGTTCTTC | CASSPLTSGDYNEQFF
TRBD1 | 15 | TRBJ2-2 | . | TRBV2 | TGTGCCAGCACGGGACAGGGGGCCTACACCGGGGAGCTGTTTTTT | CASTGQGAYTGELFF
TRBD1 | 15 | TRBJ2-7 | once | TRBV18 | TGTGCCAGCTCACCACTCGGGACAGGGCTCAACGAGCAGTACTTC | CASSPLGTGLNEQYF
. | 15 | TRBJ2-7 | . | TRBV4-2 | TGTGCCAGCAGCCCAGTCGGACAGTTCGCGGGCGAGCAGTACTTC | CASSPVGQFAGEQYF
. | 13 | TRBJ2-5 | . | TRBV18 | TGTGCCAGCTCAGGGTTAGGGCAAGAGACCCAGTACTTC | CASSGLGQETQYF
TRBD2 | 20 | TRBJ2-3 | . | TRBV2 | TGTGCCAGCAGAGATCCCCGGACTAGCGGGAGAGGAGAAAACTCCGATACGCAGTATTTT | CASRDPRTSGRGENSDTQYF
. | 11 | TRBJ2-1 | few | TRBV20-1 | TGCAGTGCCCCCCAAGAAGGGGGGCAGTTCTTC | CSAPQEGGQFF
. | 16 | TRBJ1-6 | few | TRBV30 | TGTGCCTGGAGTCCGACCCGGACAGCGAATAATTCACCCCTCCACTTT | CAWSPTRTANNSPLHF
. | 18 | TRBJ1-3 | . | TRBV5-5 | TGTGCCAGCAGCTTGGATTCCCGGATCGATCTCGGCGGGAACACCATATATTTT | CASSLDSRIDLGGNTIYF
. | 14 | TRBJ1-1 | . | TRBV5-1 | TGCGCCAGCAGTTCAGGGATCTTGAACACTGAAGCTTTCTTT | CASSSGILNTEAFF
. | 17 | TRBJ2-3 | once | TRBV9 | TGTGCCAGCCACCCAGCCACCGCCGGCGGGAGCACAGATACGCAGTATTTT | CASHPATAGGSTDTQYF
. | 12 | TRBJ2-7 | . | TRBV11-2 | TGTGCCAGCAGCCTCAGCTCCTACGAGCAGTACTTC | CASSLSSYEQYF
. | 17 | TRBJ2-6 | . | TRBV3-1/TRBV3-2 | TGTGCCAGCAGCCAAGTGGCAGTCAGCTCTGGGGCCAACGTCCTGACTTTC | CASSQVAVSSGANVLTF
. | 15 | TRBJ1-5 | . | TRBV4-1 | TGCGCCAGCAGCCAAGGCGAGGGAAGAAATCAGCCCCAGCATTTT | CASSQGEGRNQPQHF
. | 12 | TRBJ2-1 | . | TRBV19 | TGTGCCAGTAGTGCGCAACTCAATGAGCAGTTCTTC | CASSAQLNEQFF
. | 16 | TRBJ1-4 | . | TRBV4-3 | TGCGCCAGCAGCCTCCTTTGGGGGGGAGTCGATGAAAAACTGTTTTTT | CASSLLWGGVDEKLFF
. | 15 | TRBJ1-6 | . | TRBV18 | TGTGCCAGCTCACCACAGGACACCGAGAATTCACCCCTCCACTTT | CASSPQDTENSPLHF
. | 17 | TRBJ2-1 | few | TRBV21-1 | TGTGCCACTGACCACCCCCTGAGTGGCGGGAGTCTCTATGAGCAGTTCTTC | CATDHPLSGGSLYEQFF
. | 12 | TRBJ1-1 | few | TRBV11-1 | TGTGCCAGCAGCTTAGATCGAGTTGAAGCTTTCTTT | CASSLDRVEAFF